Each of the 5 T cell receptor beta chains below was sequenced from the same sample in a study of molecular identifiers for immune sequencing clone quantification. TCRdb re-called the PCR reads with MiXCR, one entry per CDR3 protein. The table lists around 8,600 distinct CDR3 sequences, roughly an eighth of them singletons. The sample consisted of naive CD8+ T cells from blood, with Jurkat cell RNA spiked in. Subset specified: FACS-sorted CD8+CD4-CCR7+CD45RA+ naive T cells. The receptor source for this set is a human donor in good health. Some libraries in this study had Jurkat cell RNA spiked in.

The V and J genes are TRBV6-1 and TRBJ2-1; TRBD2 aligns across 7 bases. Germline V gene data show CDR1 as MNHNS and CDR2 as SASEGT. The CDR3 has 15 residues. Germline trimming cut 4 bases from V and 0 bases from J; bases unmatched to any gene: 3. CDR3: CASSVRGDSYNEQFF. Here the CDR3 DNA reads TGTGCCAGCAGTGTTCGGGGGGACTCCTACAATGAGCAGTTCTTC.

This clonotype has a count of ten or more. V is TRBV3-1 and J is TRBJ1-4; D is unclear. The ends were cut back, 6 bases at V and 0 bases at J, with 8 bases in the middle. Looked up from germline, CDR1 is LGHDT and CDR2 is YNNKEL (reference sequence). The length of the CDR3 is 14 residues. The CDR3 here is CASSRSATNEKLFF. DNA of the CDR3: TGTGCCAGCAGTAGGAGTGCAACTAATGAAAAACTGTTTTTT.

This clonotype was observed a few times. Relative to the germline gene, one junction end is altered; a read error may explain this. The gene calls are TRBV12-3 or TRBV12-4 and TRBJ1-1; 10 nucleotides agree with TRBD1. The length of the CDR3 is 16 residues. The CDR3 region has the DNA TGTGCAAGCAGCTCGGGGACAGGGGCGGCAAACACAGAAGTCTTCTTT. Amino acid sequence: CASSSGTGAANTEVFF.

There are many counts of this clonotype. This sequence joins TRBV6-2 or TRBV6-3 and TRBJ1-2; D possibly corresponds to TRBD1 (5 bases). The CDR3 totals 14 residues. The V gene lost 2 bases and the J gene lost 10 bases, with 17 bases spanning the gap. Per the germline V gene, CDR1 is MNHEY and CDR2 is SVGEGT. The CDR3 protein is CASSYLTGGEDYTF. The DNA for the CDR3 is TGTGCCAGCAGTTACCTAACGGGGGGAGAAGACTACACCTTC.

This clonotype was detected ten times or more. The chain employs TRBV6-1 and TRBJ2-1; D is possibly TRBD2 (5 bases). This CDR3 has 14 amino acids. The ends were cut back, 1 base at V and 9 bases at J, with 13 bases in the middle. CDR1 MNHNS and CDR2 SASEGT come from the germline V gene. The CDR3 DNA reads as TGTGCCAGCAGTGAAGTGGGGAGAAGAGTTGAGCAGTTCTTC. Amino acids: CASSEVGRRVEQFF.